The present T cell receptor beta chain was sequenced within a study of CD8 T cells in Susac syndrome. This clonotype was picked up one time. Random hexamers primed reverse transcription of about 0.45 to 1 ug RNA. MiXCR, applied by TCRdb to the immunoSEQ multiplex PCR reads, yields one record per CDR3 protein. There are some 300,000 distinct CDR3 sequences in the sample; around 91% occur only once, and more than 0.15% lies in the top ten. Per germline, CDR1 MDHEN and CDR2 SYDVKM. This CDR3 is 13 amino acids long. Trimming stripped 3 bases from V and 5 bases from J, with 8 bases between. The chain uses TRBV28 and TRBJ1-5; the D gene is possibly TRBD1 (5 bases). The source of this sequence is a human donor with multiple sclerosis. Sequenced sample: CD8+ T cells from PBMCs. CDR3 amino acids: CASSFPGYQPQHF. In nucleotides, the CDR3 is TGTGCCAGCAGTTTTCCAGGGTATCAGCCCCAGCATTTT.